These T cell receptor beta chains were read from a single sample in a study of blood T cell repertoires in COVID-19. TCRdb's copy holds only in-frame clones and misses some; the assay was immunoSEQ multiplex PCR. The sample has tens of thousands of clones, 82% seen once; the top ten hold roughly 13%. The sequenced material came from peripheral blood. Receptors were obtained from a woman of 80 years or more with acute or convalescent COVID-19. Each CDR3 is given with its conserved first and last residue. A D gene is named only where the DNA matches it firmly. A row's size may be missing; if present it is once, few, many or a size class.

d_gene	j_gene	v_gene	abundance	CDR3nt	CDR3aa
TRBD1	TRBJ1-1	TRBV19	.	TGTGCCAGTAGTCCATCAGGGGGCTACACGGACACTGAAGCTTTCTTT	CASSPSGGYTDTEAFF
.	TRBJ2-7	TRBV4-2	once	TGTGCCAGCAGCCAAGCCGGGGGACCCTACGAGCAGTACTTC	CASSQAGGPYEQYF
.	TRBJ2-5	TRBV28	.	TGTGCCAGCAGTTTACTGGACACTCAAGAGACCCAGTACTTC	CASSLLDTQETQYF
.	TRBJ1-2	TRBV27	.	TGTGCCAGCAGTTTGGGGGGTTTCGGATATGGCTACACCTTC	CASSLGGFGYGYTF
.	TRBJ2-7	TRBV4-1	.	TGCGCCAGCAGCCAAGATTCAGGCGAGCAGTACTTC	CASSQDSGEQYF
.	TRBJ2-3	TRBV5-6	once	TGTGCCAGCAGCTTAGAGGGAGTGGGAACAGATACGCAGTATTTT	CASSLEGVGTDTQYF
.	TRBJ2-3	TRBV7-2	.	TGTGCCAGCAGCTTAGCAGGACGGCTAGCAGTAGATACGCAGTATTTT	CASSLAGRLAVDTQYF
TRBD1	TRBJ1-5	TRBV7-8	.	TGTGCCAGCAGCTTAGATGTCAGGGGGATTAGCAATCAGCCCCAGCATTTT	CASSLDVRGISNQPQHF
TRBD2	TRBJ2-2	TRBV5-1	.	TGCGCCAGCAGCTCAGTGGGAGGGCACACCGGGGAGCTGTTTTTT	CASSSVGGHTGELFF
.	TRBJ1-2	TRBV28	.	TGTGCCAGCAGTACAGGAACCAACTATGGCTACACCTTC	CASSTGTNYGYTF
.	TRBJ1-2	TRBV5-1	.	TGCGCCAGCAGCTCCTCATTGGGGGAGGACGGCTACACCTTC	CASSSSLGEDGYTF
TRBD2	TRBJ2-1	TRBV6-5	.	TGTGCCAGCAGTTACAGGACTAGCGGGAGATTAGAGCAGTTCTTC	CASSYRTSGRLEQFF
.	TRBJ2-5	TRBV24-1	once	TGTGCCACCAGTGGCCATGGGGCGGGAACGGAGACCCAGTACTTC	CATSGHGAGTETQYF
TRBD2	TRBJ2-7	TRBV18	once	TGTGCCAGCTCACCCACTCCGGGACTAGTTTCCTACGAGCAGTACTTC	CASSPTPGLVSYEQYF
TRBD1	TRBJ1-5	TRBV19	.	TGTGCCAGTAGTCCTTCCTCCTCCGGGACAGGTCATCAGCCCCAGCATTTT	CASSPSSSGTGHQPQHF
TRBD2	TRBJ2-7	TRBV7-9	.	TGTGCCAGCAGCTTGGAGCGGGAGGGGTCCTACGAGCAGTACTTC	CASSLEREGSYEQYF
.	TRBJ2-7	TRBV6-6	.	TGTGCCAGCAGTTACGTCAGTAACTACGAGCAGTACTTC	CASSYVSNYEQYF
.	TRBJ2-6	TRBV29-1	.	TGCAGCGTTGTTCAGGGGACTGGGGCCAACGTCCTGACTTTC	CSVVQGTGANVLTF
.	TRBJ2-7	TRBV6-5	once	TGTGCCAGCAGTTACTCGGTGTCGGACGGGAAGTACTTC	CASSYSVSDGKYF
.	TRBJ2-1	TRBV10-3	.	TGTGCCATCAGTGAGTTTGCAGGGCGCACGACCGGGGGCAATGAGCAGTTCTTC	CAISEFAGRTTGGNEQFF
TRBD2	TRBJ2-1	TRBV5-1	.	TGCGCCAGCACCCGGGAGGGCCTGGTCAATGAGCAGTTCTTC	CASTREGLVNEQFF
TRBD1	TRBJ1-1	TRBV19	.	TGTGCCAGTAGTTCCCGACAGGGGGTGACTTTCTCGGAAGCTTTCTTT	CASSSRQGVTFSEAFF
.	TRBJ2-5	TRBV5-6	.	TGTGCCAGCAGCTTGGAGAGCCAAGAGACCCAGTACTTC	CASSLESQETQYF
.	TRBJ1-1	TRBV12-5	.	TGTGCTAGTGGTTTGGGTCCGACAGGACTAGTAGCTTTCTTT	CASGLGPTGLVAFF
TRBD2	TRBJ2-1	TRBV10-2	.	TGCGCCAGCAGTGAGTCGAGACTAGCTCTTAACTATGAGCAGTTCTTC	CASSESRLALNYEQFF
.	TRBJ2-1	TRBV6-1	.	TGTGCCAGCAGTGAGAGGGGCGGGAACAATGAGCAGTTCTTC	CASSERGGNNEQFF
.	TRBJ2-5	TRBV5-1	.	TGCGCCAGCAGCTTTTCGCTCGGCCAAGAGACCCAGTACTTC	CASSFSLGQETQYF
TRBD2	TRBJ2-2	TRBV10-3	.	TGTGCCATCAGCGCCGTAGCGGGAGACACCGGGGAGCTGTTTTTT	CAISAVAGDTGELFF
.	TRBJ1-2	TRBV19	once	TGTGCCAGTAGTATATGGGGCACGGCTAACTATGGCTACACCTTC	CASSIWGTANYGYTF
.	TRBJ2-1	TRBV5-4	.	TGTGCCAGCAGCTTGGGCACCGTCGGCTACAATGAGCAGTTCTTC	CASSLGTVGYNEQFF
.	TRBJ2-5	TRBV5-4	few	TGTGCCAGCAGCTTGTGGCTAGAAGAGACCCAGTACTTC	CASSLWLEETQYF
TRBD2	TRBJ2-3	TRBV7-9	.	TGTGCCAGCAGCTTAGCGGGAGGGTCAAGGAGGGATACGCAGTATTTT	CASSLAGGSRRDTQYF
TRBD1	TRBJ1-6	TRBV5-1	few	TGCGCCAGCAGCTGGGGACAGGATAATTCACCCCTCCACTTT	CASSWGQDNSPLHF
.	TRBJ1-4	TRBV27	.	TGTGCCAGCAGTTTGATACAGTACGGTGAAAAACTGTTTTTT	CASSLIQYGEKLFF
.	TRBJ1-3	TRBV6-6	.	TGTGCCAGCAGCGTCAGGGGCAGCTCTGGAAACACCATATATTTT	CASSVRGSSGNTIYF